The T cell receptor (beta chain) under discussion was sequenced for a study of T-cell memory formation after mild COVID-19. This clonotype was seen a few times. TCRdb passed the 5' RACE reads through MiXCR, listing each CDR3 protein once. This sample carries hundreds of thousands of distinct CDR3 sequences, under 20% of them seen once, and the ten largest clones take approximately 12%. The V and J ends lost 1 base and 5 bases, in that order; junction bases with no gene match: 2. CDR1 and CDR2 from the germline V gene are SEHNR and FQNEAQ (reference sequence). The CDR3 length is 15 residues. This TCR derives from an adult woman who had mild COVID-19 (a few samples of this study predate the infection). Cell type and time point are not known. Sequenced sample: PBMCs or a T cell subset sorted from them (not recorded which). This chain connects TRBV7-9 to TRBJ2-1; TRBD2 aligns across 10 bases. CDR3 nucleotide sequence: TGTGCCAGCAGCTTAGTACTAGCGGGGAACAATGAGCAGTTCTTC. This encodes CASSLVLAGNNEQFF.